The 17 T cell receptor beta chains below were found in one sample sequenced in a study of T cell changes during pregnancy in multiple sclerosis (dated by TCRdb to about 2019). The method was the immunoSEQ multiplex PCR assay. What TCRdb holds here is the immuneACCESS table cut down to in-frame rearrangements. Part of the clones is not present; checked against another copy, under half of the missing clones reflect an unresolved V gene, and the others are unexplained. In all, the sample holds approximately 30,000 clones, and roughly nine tenths of those were seen once. Approximately 12% of the sample comes from the top ten. The sequences come from CD8+ T cells from peripheral blood mononuclear cells, collected in the third trimester of pregnancy. The receptor set was obtained from a female donor with multiple sclerosis, enrolled in a pregnancy study.

The chain joins TRBV18 to TRBJ2-7; 7 bases fit TRBD1. The CDR3 length is 15 residues. The V and J ends lost 6 bases and 0 bases, in that order; junction bases with no gene match: 8. Germline V gene data show CDR1 as KGHSH and CDR2 as LQKENI. CDR3 region: CASSPIRDSSYEQYF. DNA of the CDR3: TGTGCCAGCTCCCCGATTCGGGACAGCTCCTACGAGCAGTACTTC.

The chain has TRBV27 and TRBJ2-1, with D perhaps matching TRBD1 (5 bases). The CDR3 has 16 residues. V was cut by 10 bases and J by 0 bases, with 19 bases left in between. CDR1 is MNHEY and CDR2 is SMNVEV in the germline V gene (reference sequence). This chain's CDR3 is CATNPFGASSYNEQFF. The DNA for the CDR3 is TGTGCCACCAACCCATTTGGGGCTAGCTCCTACAATGAGCAGTTCTTC.

The chain joins TRBV5-1 to TRBJ2-1; D may be TRBD2 (6 bases). The V and J ends lost 10 bases and 7 bases respectively, with 15 bases between them. This CDR3 comprises 12 residues. CDR1 is SGHRS, CDR2 YFSETQ, per germline. CDR3 protein: CASTLGGNEQFF. The CDR3 DNA is TGCGCCTCGACCCTCGGGGGAAATGAGCAGTTCTTC.

This chain links TRBV6-5 with TRBJ2-1; 10 bases are a match to TRBD2. CDR1 is MNHEY and CDR2 is SVGAGI in the germline V gene. The CDR3 has 15 amino acids. The J segment lost 14 bases and the V segment lost 4 bases, leaving 14 bases of the junction unmatched. The CDR3 spells CASSSLAGADRREFF. The CDR3 DNA reads TGTGCCAGCAGTTCCCTAGCGGGAGCTGACAGACGGGAGTTCTTC.

A few counts support this clone. The chain joins TRBV29-1 to TRBJ1-1; unclear D gene. The germline V and J ends were trimmed by 4 bases and 1 base, with 13 bases remaining between them. The CDR3 runs to 14 residues. In germline, CDR1 is SQVTM, CDR2 ANQGSEA. CDR3: CSVVLGSTNTEAFF. For the CDR3, the DNA is TGCAGCGTTGTACTAGGGTCGACGAACACTGAAGCTTTCTTT.

The chain links TRBV27 to TRBJ1-2; 7 positions match TRBD1. The J segment lost 3 bases and the V segment lost 5 bases, leaving 12 bases of the junction unmatched. There are 16 residues in the CDR3. Germline V CDR1 and CDR2: MNHEY, SMNVEV (reference sequence). CDR3 DNA: TGTGCCAGCAGTCCCAGACAGGGATTCACCCACTATGGCTACACCTTC. This encodes CASSPRQGFTHYGYTF.

J is TRBJ1-5 and V is TRBV7-9, with D perhaps matching TRBD1 (5 bases). Germline CDR1 and CDR2: SEHNR and FQNEAQ (reference sequence). V was cut by 4 bases and J by 1 base, with 23 bases left in between. This CDR3 contains 19 residues. The DNA of the CDR3 is TGTGCCAGCAGCTCCACCCAATCCCGTCTTGGGGGGAGCAATCAGCCCCAGCATTTT. Protein: CASSSTQSRLGGSNQPQHF.

This clone was observed once. The rearrangement joins TRBV28 to TRBJ2-7, with TRBD2 as a possible D gene (6 bases). The V end was cut by 10 bases, the J end by 7 bases, with 20 bases between. From germline, CDR1 is MDHEN and CDR2 SYDVKM. The CDR3 contains 13 residues. CDR3 residues: CAIMGLAAGEQYF. The CDR3 coding sequence is TGTGCCATCATGGGGCTTGCGGCGGGAGAGCAGTACTTC.

The chain joins TRBV6-5 to TRBJ1-5; no firm D call. The germline gives CDR1 MNHEY, CDR2 SVGAGI. V was shortened by 2 bases and J by 3 bases, with 5 bases between the two germline ends. The CDR3 length is 13 residues. CDR3 region: CASSYGPNQPQHF. The CDR3 region has the DNA TGTGCCAGCAGTTACGGGCCCAATCAGCCCCAGCATTTT.

The chain employs TRBV7-6 and TRBJ2-1, with D tentatively TRBD1 (5 bases). Deletions cut 1 base from V and 5 bases from J, with 9 bases between. Germline V gives CDR1 SGHVS, CDR2 FNYEAQ. The CDR3 is made up of 14 amino acids. CDR3 amino acids: CASSLVPRDNEQFF. As DNA, the CDR3 is TGTGCCAGCAGCTTAGTCCCCAGGGACAATGAGCAGTTCTTC. Full variable domain (remainder filled in from reference TRBV7-6 and TRBJ2-1): GAGVSQSPRYKVTKRGQDVALRCDPISGHVSLYWYRQALGQGPEFLTYFNYEAQQDKSGLPNDRFSAERPEGSISTLTIQRTEQRDSAMYRCASSLVPRDNEQFFGPGTRLTVL.

The J gene is TRBJ1-5, the V gene TRBV7-2; tentatively, D is TRBD1 (5 bases). Germline values: CDR1 SGHTA, CDR2 FQGNSA. V lost 5 bases, J lost 5 bases, and 7 bases lay in between. The CDR3 length is 12 residues. The CDR3 sequence: CASSPRDQPQHF. The CDR3 DNA sequence: TGTGCCAGCAGCCCCAGGGATCAGCCCCAGCATTTT.

The chain links TRBV29-1 to TRBJ1-2, with D hard to call. The CDR3 has 11 amino acids. Germline-derived CDR1 and CDR2 are SQVTM and ANQGSEA. Deletions cut 1 base from V and 4 bases from J, with 4 bases between. CDR3 amino acids: CSVEGRYGYTF. Written as DNA, the CDR3 is TGCAGCGTTGAAGGTCGCTATGGCTACACCTTC.

V is TRBV30 and J is TRBJ1-2; a weak D match, TRBD1 (5 bases). V was pared by 1 base and J by 3 bases, with 18 bases between. CDR1 GTSNPN and CDR2 SVGIG come from the germline V gene (reference sequence). There are 16 residues in the CDR3. This CDR3 is CAWSATWGGGDYGYTF. As DNA, the CDR3 is TGTGCCTGGAGTGCAACGTGGGGGGGAGGGGACTATGGCTACACCTTC.

This chain links TRBV5-5 with TRBJ1-5, with D possibly TRBD1 on 5 matching bases. The CDR3 sequence is 14 residues long. Per the germline V gene, CDR1 is SGHKS and CDR2 is YYEKEE (reference sequence). The V gene lost 0 bases and the J gene lost 8 bases, with 12 bases spanning the gap. The CDR3 is CASSLAGGGKPQHF. The CDR3 DNA reads TGTGCCAGCAGCTTGGCGGGGGGTGGCAAGCCCCAGCATTTT.

Here the CDR3 reads CASSQELGVHYGYTF. CDR3 sequence (DNA): TGCGCCAGCAGCCAAGAGTTAGGGGTCCACTATGGCTACACCTTC. The rearrangement uses TRBV4-1 and TRBJ1-2, with D perhaps matching TRBD1 (5 bases). The CDR3 extends over 15 amino acids. Trimming cost V 0 bases and J 3 bases, with 11 bases left between them. From germline, CDR1 is MGHRA and CDR2 YSYEKL.

The chain couples TRBV29-1 to TRBJ1-5; possibly TRBD1 for D (5 bases). Germline CDR1 is SQVTM and CDR2 is ANQGSEA. V gave up 6 bases and J gave up 4 bases, with 13 bases separating them. The CDR3 sequence is 13 residues long. CDR3 DNA sequence: TGCAGCGTGGGGGGACGGTTGAATCAGCCCCAGCATTTT. As protein: CSVGGRLNQPQHF.

This chain links TRBV9 with TRBJ1-1; no definite D call. The germline V gene encodes CDR1 SGDLS and CDR2 YYNGEE. The CDR3 covers 16 residues. The V and J ends lost 0 bases and 2 bases respectively, with 14 bases between them. The CDR3 sequence: CASSVEPLFTNTEAFF. CDR3 DNA sequence: TGTGCCAGCAGCGTAGAGCCTCTATTCACCAACACTGAAGCTTTCTTT.